These 27 T cell receptor beta chains share one sample of origin, sequenced in a study of T cells in Graves' hyperthyroidism and ophthalmopathy. Amplification yielded TCR beta CDR3 regions, with RNA transcripts as the source. In the first-round RT-PCR of the TCR CDR3, the HTBI primer set was used. TCRdb passed the multiplex PCR reads through MiXCR, listing each CDR3 protein once. The table lists about 180,000 distinct CDR3 sequences, over 15% of them singletons. Sample: blood. The receptors originated from a woman between 50 and 59 years old with Graves' hyperthyroidism.

The table lists this clonotype with a few counts. V and J are TRBV5-6 and TRBJ1-4; D not certain. The CDR3 covers 13 residues. Per the germline V gene, CDR1 is SGHDT and CDR2 is YYEEEE. V lost 5 bases and J lost 4, with 9 bases in between. CDR3 residues: CASSVRINEKLFF. DNA of the CDR3: TGTGCCAGCAGTGTGCGGATTAATGAAAAACTGTTTTTT.

The chain employs TRBV18 and TRBJ2-1, with D tentatively TRBD1 (5 bases). The V gene's germline CDR1 is KGHSH and CDR2 LQKENI. Trimming took 8 bases from V and 3 from J, leaving 14 bases between them. The CDR3 is 14 residues long. The CDR3, as DNA: TGTGCCAGCATCCCTCGACAGCGCTACAATGAGCAGTTCTTC. This translates into CASIPRQRYNEQFF.

This clonotype came up many times. This rearrangement joins TRBV6-4 to TRBJ1-1; D is unresolved. The CDR3 sequence is 12 residues long. The germline V gene encodes CDR1 MRHNA and CDR2 SNTAGT. V gave up 6 bases and J gave up 5 bases, with 10 bases separating them. CDR3 nucleotide sequence: TGTGCCAGCAGGGGATTAGGAACTGAAGCTTTCTTT. Protein product: CASRGLGTEAFF.

This clonotype was detected only a few times. The J gene is TRBJ2-5, the V gene TRBV18; D is ambiguous. The V and J ends lost 6 bases and 4 bases respectively, with 9 bases between them. Germline assignment: CDR1 KGHSH and CDR2 LQKENI. This CDR3 comprises 12 residues. CDR3 DNA: TGTGCCAGCTCCCCGGGTGTAGAGACCCAGTACTTC. This translates into CASSPGVETQYF. Drawing the rest from reference TRBV18 and TRBJ2-5, the complete variable domain is NAGVMQNPRHLVRRRGQEARLRCSPMKGHSHVYWYRQLPEEGLKFMVYLQKENIIDESGMPKERFSAEFPKEGPSILRIQQVVRGDSAAYFCASSPGVETQYFGPGTRLLVL.

This clonotype showed up many times. This chain joins TRBV6-1 and TRBJ2-3; 8 bases are shared with TRBD2. V dropped 2 bases and J dropped 1; count of bases not matched to a gene: 5. CDR1 and CDR2 (germline): MNHNS, SASEGT. The CDR3 length is 16 residues. CDR3 sequence: CASSELAGLGTDTQYF. DNA for the CDR3: TGTGCCAGCAGTGAACTAGCGGGTCTAGGCACAGATACGCAGTATTTT.

This clonotype was observed at least ten times. For the CDR3, the DNA is TGTGCCAGCAGCCCCCGGACAGCCGATACCTATGGCTACACCTTC. Translated, it gives CASSPRTADTYGYTF. V usage is TRBV3-1 and J usage is TRBJ1-2; weak D call: TRBD1 (6 bases). Deletions cut 4 bases from V and 4 bases from J, with 16 bases between. The CDR3 contains 15 residues. Germline V lookup: CDR1 LGHDT, CDR2 YNNKEL (reference sequence).

This chain uses TRBV4-3 with TRBJ2-1; D gene ambiguous. Germline CDR1 is LGHNA and CDR2 is YSLEER. V was shortened by 0 bases and J by 1 base, with 10 bases between the two germline ends. This CDR3 has 16 residues. The CDR3 nucleotides read TGCGCCAGCAGCCAAGAAACCATGGGGTCCTACAATGAGCAGTTCTTC. It is translated as CASSQETMGSYNEQFF.

This clonotype occurred many times. V and J are TRBV5-1 and TRBJ1-1; D is undetermined. The CDR3 is 12 amino acids. Germline values: CDR1 SGHRS, CDR2 YFSETQ. V was pared by 5 bases and J by 4 bases, with 9 bases between. Written as DNA, the CDR3 is TGCGCCAGCAGGGACCTGGGCACTGAAGCTTTCTTT. Encoded protein: CASRDLGTEAFF.

There are many counts of this clonotype. The J gene is TRBJ1-1, the V gene TRBV27; D not certain. Germline V lookup: CDR1 MNHEY, CDR2 SMNVEV (reference sequence). V lost 3 bases and J lost 2, with 16 bases in between. The CDR3 contains 16 residues. The CDR3 DNA reads TGTGCCAGCAGTTTTAGAGTTCGCACAAATAACACTGAAGCTTTCTTT. Its protein product is CASSFRVRTNNTEAFF.

This clonotype was counted many times. The chain is built from TRBV7-9 and TRBJ1-2; D uncertain. Looked up from germline, CDR1 is SEHNR and CDR2 is FQNEAQ (reference sequence). V dropped 3 bases and J dropped 2 bases, with 7 bases sitting between them. This CDR3 is built from 13 residues. The CDR3 DNA reads TGTGCCAGCAGCTTTGCCCTAAACTATGGCTACACCTTC. Translated: CASSFALNYGYTF. The full variable domain, completed using reference TRBV7-9 and TRBJ1-2, is DTGVSQNPRHKITKRGQNVTFRCDPISEHNRLYWYRQTLGQGPEFLTYFQNEAQLEKSRLLSDRFSAERPKGSFSTLEIQRTEQGDSAMYLCASSFALNYGYTFGSGTRLTVV.

This clonotype was picked up many times. The chain recombines TRBV12-3 or TRBV12-4 with TRBJ1-5; D is unclear. Trimming took off 1 base at V and 6 bases at J, with 13 bases between the two ends. The CDR3 loop spans 15 amino acids. CDR3 sequence reads: CASSLEGTLSQPQHF. In DNA, the CDR3 is TGTGCCAGCAGTTTAGAGGGTACGTTAAGTCAGCCCCAGCATTTT.

This clonotype was picked up many times. The V call is TRBV18, the J call TRBJ2-3; D unresolved. CDR1 KGHSH and CDR2 LQKENI come from the germline V gene. Trimming took off 0 bases at V and 2 bases at J, with 9 bases between the two ends. This CDR3 has 15 residues. The CDR3 protein is CASSPPGSNTDTQYF. The CDR3 DNA follows: TGTGCCAGCTCACCACCGGGGTCAAACACAGATACGCAGTATTTT.

Details on this clonotype: Possible read error: a much larger clone is one base away. V and J are TRBV5-1 and TRBJ1-4; D is uncertain. CDR1 and CDR2 (germline): SGHRS, YFSETQ. The V end was cut by 4 bases, the J end by 6 bases, with 13 bases between. This CDR3 is 14 amino acids long. CDR3 bases: TGCGCCAGCAGCCCGGGGTGGACTGATGAAAAACTGTTTTTT. Translation gives CASSPGWTDEKLFF. The variable domain in full, with the rest retrieved from reference TRBV5-1 and TRBJ1-4, is KAGVTQTPRYLIKTRGQQVTLSCSPISGHRSVSWYQQTPGQGLQFLFEYFSETQRNKGNFPGRFSGRQFSNSRSEMNVSTLELGDSALYLCASSPGWTDEKLFFGSGTQLSVL.

The J gene is TRBJ1-1, the V gene TRBV27, with D maybe TRBD1 (6 bases). V was cut by 6 bases and J by 3 bases, with 11 bases left in between. CDR1 and CDR2 from the germline V gene are MNHEY and SMNVEV (reference sequence). The CDR3 has 13 residues. The CDR3: CASRWTEDTEAFF. The CDR3 DNA sequence: TGTGCCAGCAGGTGGACAGAGGACACTGAAGCTTTCTTT.

V gene TRBV9 combines with J gene TRBJ1-4, with D perhaps matching TRBD1 (6 bases). The V and J ends lost 2 bases and 3 bases respectively, with 20 bases between them. Germline assignment: CDR1 SGDLS and CDR2 YYNGEE. The CDR3 covers 18 residues. CDR3 bases: TGTGCCAGCAGCGTTGGGAACAGGGTAAAAGGAGCTAATGAAAAACTGTTTTTT. This sequence encodes CASSVGNRVKGANEKLFF.

This clonotype was seen repeatedly, ten times or more. V gene TRBV6-2 or TRBV6-3 combines with J gene TRBJ2-5; unclear D gene. Per germline, CDR1 MNHEY and CDR2 SVGEGT. The CDR3 runs to 11 residues. V dropped 8 bases and J dropped 6 bases, with 10 bases sitting between them. For the CDR3, the DNA is TGTGCCAGCGCCTTGAGGCAGACCCAGTACTTC. It specifies CASALRQTQYF.

This clonotype turned up a few times. The rearrangement joins TRBV6-1 to TRBJ1-2, with TRBD1 identical over 8 bases. V gave up 6 bases and J gave up 4 bases; unmatched junction bases: 7. CDR1 and CDR2 from the germline V gene are MNHNS and SASEGT. There are 14 residues in the CDR3. CDR3 DNA: TGTGCCAGCAGGCCTCAGGGGGCCGGCTATGGCTACACCTTC. As protein: CASRPQGAGYGYTF.

As for this clonotype: The junction differs from germline at one of its ends, possibly a read error. The chain combines TRBV24-1 with TRBJ1-2; D ambiguous. Germline V lookup: CDR1 KGHDR, CDR2 SFDVKD. The CDR3 runs 12 residues. The CDR3 loop is CATSAPGDGYTF. The DNA for the CDR3 is TGTGCCACGAGTGCCCCGGGAGATGGCTACACCTTC.

This clonotype was seen at least ten times. A much more abundant neighbour one base away suggests this may be a read error. The V gene is TRBV6-1, the J gene TRBJ2-3; no clear D gene. V was pared by 4 bases and J by 4 bases, with 18 bases between. Per germline, CDR1 MNHNS and CDR2 SASEGT. CDR3 length equals 16 residues. CDR3 DNA: TGTGCCAGCAGTGCCCTACTACGAATAACCGCAGATACGCAGTATTTT. Translated: CASSALLRITADTQYF.

This clonotype was observed a few times. Being one base from a much bigger clone, this may be a read error. The chain couples TRBV20-1 to TRBJ1-2; TRBD1 aligns across 7 bases. The germline V gene encodes CDR1 DFQATT and CDR2 SNEGSKA (reference sequence). The CDR3 totals 15 residues. Trimming removed 5 bases from V and 4 bases from J; junction bases left unmatched: 13. CDR3 residues: CSAPDLTGARYGYTF. In DNA, the CDR3 is TGCAGTGCTCCCGATTTAACAGGGGCTCGCTATGGCTACACCTTC.

This clonotype was detected many times. The chain recombines TRBV6-6 with TRBJ1-2; no definite D call. The CDR3 spans 13 residues. CDR1 and CDR2 from the germline V gene are MNHNY and SVGAGI (reference sequence). Trimming cost V 0 bases and J 8 bases, with 10 bases left between them. The CDR3: CASSYSPYGGYTF. The CDR3 DNA follows: TGTGCCAGCAGTTACTCTCCATACGGCGGCTACACCTTC.

This clonotype was detected ten times or more. The CDR3 loop is CASSYSEGRYNEQFF. The CDR3 nucleotides are TGTGCCAGCAGTTACTCAGAGGGTCGTTACAATGAGCAGTTCTTC. This rearrangement joins TRBV6-6 to TRBJ2-1, with D maybe TRBD2 (5 bases). Between the trimmed V and J ends, which lost 0 bases and 4 bases, there was a span of 10 bases. CDR1 is MNHNY, CDR2 SVGAGI, per germline (reference sequence). This CDR3 has 15 amino acids.

This clonotype was seen repeatedly, ten times or more. The chain employs TRBV4-1 and TRBJ2-3; D unclear. The V end lost 3 bases, the J end lost 3 bases, and 4 bases lay between the germline ends. Per the germline V gene, CDR1 is MGHRA and CDR2 is YSYEKL. The CDR3 has 12 residues. CDR3 nucleotide sequence: TGCGCCAGCAGCCAGATAACAGATACGCAGTATTTT. It is translated as CASSQITDTQYF.

This clonotype has at least ten counts. The chain carries TRBV2 and TRBJ2-7; 9 positions match TRBD1. Germline V lookup: CDR1 SNHLY, CDR2 FYNNEI. J gave up 3 bases and V 8 bases, and 5 bases lay outside the gene matches. The length of the CDR3 is 13 residues. The CDR3 nucleotides read TGTGCCAGCCTCCGGGACAGGGTCTACGAGCAGTACTTC. As protein: CASLRDRVYEQYF.

Many counts were recorded for this clonotype. The J gene is TRBJ2-6, the V gene TRBV6-1; D is undetermined. The V gene lost 8 bases and the J gene lost 4 bases, with 15 bases spanning the gap. This CDR3 is 15 amino acids long. CDR1 MNHNS and CDR2 SASEGT come from the germline V gene. The CDR3 here is CASYTLRAGANVLTF. The CDR3 DNA is TGTGCCAGCTATACTTTGCGAGCCGGGGCCAACGTCCTGACTTTC.

This clonotype was picked up many times. The chain is built from TRBV15 and TRBJ1-6, with D possibly TRBD1 on 5 matching bases. Deletions cut 3 bases from V and 3 bases from J, with 12 bases between. Germline CDR1 is LNHNV and CDR2 is YYDKDF (reference sequence). The CDR3 spans 16 residues. CDR3 amino acids: CATSSDGGFYNSPLHF. The CDR3 nucleotides read TGTGCCACCAGCAGTGATGGGGGGTTCTATAATTCACCCCTCCACTTT.

Ten or more counts support this clonotype. The rearrangement joins TRBV20-1 to TRBJ1-5; 8 positions agree with TRBD1. Germline V lookup: CDR1 DFQATT, CDR2 SNEGSKA (reference sequence). V lost 2 bases, J lost 0 bases, and 3 bases stayed unmatched. CDR3 size: 15 residues. The CDR3 region has the DNA TGCAGTGCTAGAACGGGACAGGATAGCAATCAGCCCCAGCATTTT. Amino acid sequence: CSARTGQDSNQPQHF.